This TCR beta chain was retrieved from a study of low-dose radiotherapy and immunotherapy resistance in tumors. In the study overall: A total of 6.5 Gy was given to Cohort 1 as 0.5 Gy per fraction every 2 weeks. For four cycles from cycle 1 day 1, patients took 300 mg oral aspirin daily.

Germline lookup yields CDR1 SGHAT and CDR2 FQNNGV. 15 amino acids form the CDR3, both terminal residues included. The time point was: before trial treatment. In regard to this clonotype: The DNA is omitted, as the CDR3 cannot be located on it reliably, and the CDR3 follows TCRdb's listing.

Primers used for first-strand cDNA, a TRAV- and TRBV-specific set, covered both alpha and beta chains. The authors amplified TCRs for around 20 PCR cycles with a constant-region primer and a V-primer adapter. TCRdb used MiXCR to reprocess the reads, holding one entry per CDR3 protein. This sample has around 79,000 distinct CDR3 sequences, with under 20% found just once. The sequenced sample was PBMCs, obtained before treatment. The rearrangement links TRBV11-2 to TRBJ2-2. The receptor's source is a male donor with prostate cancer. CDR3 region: CASSLDTNTGELFFF.